These 14 T cell receptor beta chains came from one sample sequenced in a study of blood T cell repertoires in COVID-19. Only in-frame clones appear in the TCRdb table, and some are missing; sequencing was by immunoSEQ multiplex PCR. The sample includes around 290,000 clones, roughly nine tenths of them seen just once. Sequences were obtained from PBMCs or T cells enriched from blood (not recorded which). These receptors originate from a woman aged 40 to 49 who had recovered from COVID-19.

The chain uses TRBV14 and TRBJ1-2, with D tentatively TRBD1 (5 bases). V shed 5 bases and J shed 4 bases, with 11 bases lying between them. There are 13 residues in the CDR3. Per the germline V gene, CDR1 is SGHDN and CDR2 is FVKESK. The CDR3 nucleotides are TGTGCCAGCAGCTCAGGGATGGGCTATGGCTACACCTTC. Amino acid sequence: CASSSGMGYGYTF. Drawing the rest from reference TRBV14 and TRBJ1-2, the complete variable domain is EAGVTQFPSHSVIEKGQTVTLRCDPISGHDNLYWYRRVMGKEIKFLLHFVKESKQDESGMPNNRFLAERTGGTYSTLKVQPAELEDSGVYFCASSSGMGYGYTFGSGTRLTVV.

The V call is TRBV19, the J call TRBJ2-7, with D tentatively TRBD2 (6 bases). The CDR3 extends over 16 amino acids. Trimming took 5 bases from V and 4 from J, leaving 21 bases between them. The germline V gene has CDR1 LNHDA and CDR2 SQIVND (reference sequence). CDR3: CASSPSLAVVGYEQYF. CDR3 DNA sequence: TGTGCCAGTAGTCCCTCCTTAGCGGTCGTGGGGTACGAGCAGTACTTC. Full variable domain (remainder filled in from reference TRBV19 and TRBJ2-7): DGGITQSPKYLFRKEGQNVTLSCEQNLNHDAMYWYRQDPGQGLRLIYYSQIVNDFQKGDIAEGYSVSREKKESFPLTVTSAQKNPTAFYLCASSPSLAVVGYEQYFGPGTRLTVT.

This clone was counted only a few times. The genes are TRBV7-3 and TRBJ2-1, with 8 bases fitting TRBD1. V trimming: 3 bases; J trimming: 4 bases; junction bases outside the gene matches: 5. The length of the CDR3 is 15 residues. CDR1 SGHTA and CDR2 FQGTGA come from the germline V gene. Written as DNA, the CDR3 is TGTGCCAGCAGCTTCGACAGGGGTACTTACAATGAGCAGTTCTTC. Translating it yields CASSFDRGTYNEQFF.

The J gene is TRBJ2-7, the V gene TRBV5-1, with D unresolved. Germline V gene lookup returns CDR1 SGHRS and CDR2 YFSETQ. The CDR3 loop spans 13 amino acids. V was cut by 5 bases and J by 0 bases, with 9 bases left in between. DNA for the CDR3: TGCGCCAGCAGTGCAGGTAGCTCCTACGAGCAGTACTTC. Protein sequence: CASSAGSSYEQYF.

The chain links TRBV9 to TRBJ1-2; 10 nucleotides line up with TRBD1. Germline values: CDR1 SGDLS, CDR2 YYNGEE. This CDR3 region has 15 residues. The V gene end was trimmed by 4 bases and the J gene end by 2 bases; junction bases not matched to a gene: 5. For the CDR3, the DNA is TGTGCCAGCAGCCCCCGGGACAGGGGAAACTATGGCTACACCTTC. It specifies CASSPRDRGNYGYTF.

The rearrangement joins TRBV19 to TRBJ2-5; 8 bases map to TRBD1. Per germline, CDR1 LNHDA and CDR2 SQIVND (reference sequence). This CDR3 region has 15 residues. Trimming took 5 bases from V and 5 from J; bases not matched to a gene: 10. The CDR3 protein is CASSQADREWETQYF. The CDR3, as DNA: TGTGCCAGTAGTCAAGCGGACAGGGAATGGGAGACCCAGTACTTC.

CDR3 nucleotide sequence: TGTGCTAGTGACATCGGCCAGGGGGCAAACATTCAGTACTTC. Encoded protein: CASDIGQGANIQYF. The genes are TRBV12-5 and TRBJ2-4; 8 nucleotides match TRBD1. The CDR3 has 14 amino acids. CDR1 and CDR2 from the germline V gene are LGHNT and FRNRAP. V lost 7 bases to trimming and J lost 6 bases; unmatched junction nucleotides: 8.

The rearrangement joins TRBV15 to TRBJ2-3; 10 bases map to TRBD1. CDR1 is LNHNV and CDR2 is YYDKDF in the germline V gene (reference sequence). V shed 8 bases, J shed 4 bases, and the junction held 12 bases outside the gene matches. CDR3 size: 16 residues. CDR3 sequence reads: CATGRGDRGQADTQYF. The DNA for the CDR3 is TGTGCCACCGGCCGAGGCGACAGGGGGCAGGCAGATACGCAGTATTTT.

This chain connects TRBV25-1 to TRBJ1-1; D gene unclear. The CDR3 covers 12 residues. Germline V CDR1 and CDR2: MGHDK, SYGVNS. V was clipped by 4 bases and J by 3 bases, with 6 bases between them. The DNA for the CDR3 is TGTGCCAGCAGTGGCCGAGACACTGAAGCTTTCTTT. Protein sequence: CASSGRDTEAFF.

V and J are TRBV5-1 and TRBJ1-4; 8 nucleotides line up with TRBD1. The germline CDR1 and CDR2 sequences are SGHRS and YFSETQ. The J segment lost 7 bases and the V segment lost 5 bases, leaving 4 bases of the junction unmatched. This CDR3 contains 13 residues. The CDR3 bases are TGCGCCAGCAGGACAGGGGCTGGTGAAAAACTGTTTTTT. It codes for CASRTGAGEKLFF. The whole variable domain, remainder taken from reference TRBV5-1 and TRBJ1-4, is KAGVTQTPRYLIKTRGQQVTLSCSPISGHRSVSWYQQTPGQGLQFLFEYFSETQRNKGNFPGRFSGRQFSNSRSEMNVSTLELGDSALYLCASRTGAGEKLFFGSGTQLSVL.

The V gene is TRBV28, the J gene TRBJ1-2, with D perhaps matching TRBD1 (6 bases). V lost 6 bases to trimming and J lost 2 bases, with 22 bases between them. Germline V gene sequence: CDR1 MDHEN, CDR2 SYDVKM. The CDR3 totals 17 residues. CDR3: CASSDYAGGLLNYGYTF. As DNA, the CDR3 is TGTGCCAGCAGCGATTACGCCGGGGGGCTACTGAACTATGGCTACACCTTC.

The chain links TRBV5-1 to TRBJ2-5; maybe TRBD1 (5 bases). The CDR3 runs to 14 residues. In germline, CDR1 is SGHRS, CDR2 YFSETQ. Trimming pared 3 bases from V and 4 bases from J, leaving 13 bases between. The CDR3 DNA follows: TGCGCCAGCAGCTGGTCCAGGGTTAGAGAGACCCAGTACTTC. Translating it yields CASSWSRVRETQYF.

This chain joins TRBV30 and TRBJ1-5, with 7 bases lining up with TRBD1. CDR3 length: 16 residues. After removal of 5 bases from V and 0 bases from J, the junction contained 10 bases not matched to a gene. Germline CDR1 and CDR2: GTSNPN and SVGIG (reference sequence). The CDR3 protein is CAWGGKRGLSNQPQHF. The CDR3 DNA follows: TGTGCCTGGGGGGGGAAGAGGGGGCTTAGCAATCAGCCCCAGCATTTT.

V and J are TRBV4-1 and TRBJ1-3; D is unresolved. The CDR3 is 17 amino acids. Looked up from germline, CDR1 is MGHRA and CDR2 is YSYEKL. Trimming shortened V by 4 bases and J by 0 bases, and 16 bases separated the two germline ends. CDR3 protein: CASSPRPGRLSGNTIYF. CDR3 nucleotides: TGCGCCAGCAGCCCAAGGCCCGGTAGACTCTCTGGAAACACCATATATTTT.